This T cell receptor beta chain was sequenced during a study of T cell changes during pregnancy in multiple sclerosis. The repertoire was sequenced with immunoSEQ multiplex PCR; TCRdb's copy has only in-frame clones and lacks some. The sample has over 30,000 clones; 80% to 90% are singletons. CDR1 is SGDLS and CDR2 is YYNGEE in the germline V gene. The CDR3 spans 18 residues. With 4 bases clipped from V and 0 bases from J, the junction kept 12 bases outside the gene matches. Here the sequenced sample was CD8+ T cells from peripheral blood mononuclear cells, taken in the third trimester of pregnancy. The TCR was taken from a female donor with multiple sclerosis, enrolled in a pregnancy study. The V gene is TRBV9, the J gene TRBJ2-3, with 9 bases identical to TRBD2. The CDR3 here is CASSPGETSGLSTDTQYF. In DNA, the CDR3 is TGTGCCAGCAGCCCAGGGGAGACTAGCGGCCTTAGCACAGATACGCAGTATTTT.